This TCR beta chain was recovered during a study of T cell changes during pregnancy in multiple sclerosis. Trimming shortened V by 4 bases and J by 6 bases, and 10 bases separated the two germline ends. The CDR3 is 13 amino acids. Germline V gene data show CDR1 as SGHRS and CDR2 as YFSETQ. This clone appeared once. The data were produced by immunoSEQ multiplex PCR, yet TCRdb's version contains in-frame clones alone and is incomplete. The sample holds about 42,000 clones, about 85% seen once. Sequenced material: CD4+ T cells from peripheral blood mononuclear cells, taken before pregnancy. V and J are TRBV5-1 and TRBJ2-2, with D uncertain. The source of this sequence is a female donor with multiple sclerosis, enrolled in a pregnancy study. The chain's CDR3 is CASSLSRPGELFF. The CDR3, as DNA: TGCGCCAGCAGCCTATCCAGGCCCGGGGAGCTGTTTTTT.